Listed below are T cell receptor beta chains from one sample, sequenced in a study of blood T cells in healthy people across ages. TCRdb re-called the 5' RACE reads through MiXCR, storing one row per CDR3 protein. The sample lists about 760,000 distinct CDR3 sequences, roughly 56% occurring once. Sequencing was carried out using blood. These receptors were obtained from a man aged 40-49 years in good health. CDR3s include the opening cysteine and the closing phenylalanine or tryptophan. D genes are given only for firm matches. The size entry is marked missing in some rows and otherwise reads once, few, many or a size class.

TRBD2	.	TRBJ2-1	TRBV4-3	TGCGCCAGCAGCCAAGAAATCACTCAGAAACTAGCGGCCACTTACAATGAGCAGTTCTTC	CASSQEITQKLAATYNEQFF
TRBD1	.	TRBJ1-2	TRBV7-9	TGTGCCAGCAGCATCTCGGGACAGGGGTCTGACTATGGCTACACCTTC	CASSISGQGSDYGYTF
.	.	TRBJ1-1	TRBV14	TGTGCCAGCCAATACGAAAGTACGAGGAACACTGAAGCTTTCTTT	CASQYESTRNTEAFF
TRBD1	.	TRBJ1-2	TRBV25-1	TGTGCCAGCATAGGGGGACAGGGAACAGGTGGCTACACCTTC	CASIGGQGTGGYTF
.	few	TRBJ2-4	TRBV3-1	TGTGCCAGCAGCCAAGACGCAGGGCAGAGGATTCAGTACTTC	CASSQDAGQRIQYF
.	.	TRBJ2-7	TRBV27	TGTGCCAGCAGTTCTCAACGGGGACTGAACTACGAGCAGTACTTC	CASSSQRGLNYEQYF
.	.	TRBJ1-4	TRBV2	TGTGCCAGCCACGTCTCCGATGAAAAACTGTTTTTT	CASHVSDEKLFF
.	.	TRBJ2-3	TRBV12-3/TRBV12-4	TGTGCCAGCAGAACCACAGGGGATACGCAGTATTTT	CASRTTGDTQYF
TRBD2	.	TRBJ2-3	TRBV5-4	TGTGCCAGCCGGTCGGGAGGGTTCACAGATACGCAGTATTTT	CASRSGGFTDTQYF
.	.	TRBJ2-3	TRBV7-9	TGTGCCAGCAGCGTACCGGCAACAGATACGCAGTATTTT	CASSVPATDTQYF
TRBD1	few	TRBJ2-5	TRBV15	TGTGCCACCAGCAGACGATCAGGGTCACAGGGGCGACAAGAGACCCAGTACTTC	CATSRRSGSQGRQETQYF
TRBD1	.	TRBJ2-3	TRBV20-1	TGCAGTGCCAAACCCCGGGACAGTCGGTTCCATACGCAGTATTTT	CSAKPRDSRFHTQYF
TRBD1	.	TRBJ2-7	TRBV29-1	TGCAGCGCATGGGGGGGACAGGGGACATCCTACGAGCAGTACTTC	CSAWGGQGTSYEQYF
TRBD2	.	TRBJ2-3	TRBV27	TGTGCCAGCAGGAGTAGCGGGATACAAGATTGGGGGACAGATACGCAGTATTTT	CASRSSGIQDWGTDTQYF
.	few	TRBJ2-5	TRBV20-1	TGCAGTGCTAGAGAACCCGGACAGAAAGAGACCCAGTACTTC	CSAREPGQKETQYF
TRBD2	.	TRBJ2-3	TRBV9	TGTGCCAGCAGCGCCCGCCTGTTTGCGGGGGATCAGAGAGATACGCAGTATTTT	CASSARLFAGDQRDTQYF
.	.	TRBJ2-7	TRBV3-1	TGTGCCAGCAGCCAAGGCGTTCAAGCGGCCGAGCAGTACTTC	CASSQGVQAAEQYF
.	.	TRBJ2-3	TRBV2	TGTGCCAGCCCGGGGAGACTAGTAAGCACAGATACGCAGTATTTT	CASPGRLVSTDTQYF
.	once	TRBJ2-3	TRBV6-5	TGTGCCAGCAGTTTAAGACAGTCCTCGCCTAGCACAGATACGCAGTATTTT	CASSLRQSSPSTDTQYF
.	.	TRBJ2-3	TRBV6-2/TRBV6-3	TGTGCCAGCAGTACCCGACAGGCCTACACAGATACGCAGTATTTT	CASSTRQAYTDTQYF
.	few	TRBJ2-3	TRBV9	TGTGCCAGCAGCGTGGGGTCCGCCCGGGATACGCAGTATTTT	CASSVGSARDTQYF
TRBD1	once	TRBJ1-1	TRBV7-6	TGTGCCAGCAGTCTGACAGGGTACACTGAAGCTTTCTTT	CASSLTGYTEAFF
TRBD2	.	TRBJ2-1	TRBV29-1	TGCAGCGTTGAACTCGGGAGGCAGCACAATGAGCAGTTCTTC	CSVELGRQHNEQFF
.	few	TRBJ2-1	TRBV4-3	TGTGCCAGCAGTCAGGACGGCAATGAGCAGTTCTTC	CASSQDGNEQFF
TRBD2	.	TRBJ2-7	TRBV5-6	TGTGCCAGCAGCTTGCCTAGCGGGAGTTCCCACGAGCAGTACTTC	CASSLPSGSSHEQYF
.	.	TRBJ1-2	TRBV25-1	TGTGCCAGCAGTGTTCTGGGGTTCGGCTATGGCTACATCTTC	CASSVLGFGYGYIF
TRBD1	once	TRBJ2-7	TRBV15	TGTGCCACCAGCGTGGGACAGGGGTGGAATGAGCAGTACTTC	CATSVGQGWNEQYF
.	once	TRBJ2-3	TRBV9	TGTGCCAGCAGCGTTTCTAGCGCCCAATTTGTAGGTACGCAGTATTTT	CASSVSSAQFVGTQYF
TRBD1	.	TRBJ2-2	TRBV20-1	TGCAGTGCTAGACCGTCCGTAAGGGACAGGACCGGGGAGCTGTTTTTT	CSARPSVRDRTGELFF
.	few	TRBJ2-7	TRBV7-6	TGTGCCAGCAGCTGGAAACATGGGCGAGAGCAGTACTTC	CASSWKHGREQYF
TRBD1	.	TRBJ2-5	TRBV5-5	TGTGCCAGCAGCTTGGTGGACAGGGGGCAGGTTAAAGAGACCCAGTACTTC	CASSLVDRGQVKETQYF
TRBD1	.	TRBJ2-7	TRBV6-5	TGTGCCAGCAGTTACTCCAGGACAGGCCCCTACGAGCAGTACTTC	CASSYSRTGPYEQYF
.	.	TRBJ1-2	TRBV12-3/TRBV12-4	TGTGCCAGCAACCGATCCGGGAGAATACTCTTCGGCTACACCTTC	CASNRSGRILFGYTF
TRBD1	.	TRBJ2-6	TRBV6-5	TGTGCCAGCAGTTCGGGACAGAGGGCGTCTGGGGCCAACGTCCTGACTTTC	CASSSGQRASGANVLTF
TRBD2	.	TRBJ2-7	TRBV28	TGTGCCAGCAGCTCCCCGACTAGCGGACACTACGAGCAGTACTTC	CASSSPTSGHYEQYF
.	.	TRBJ2-1	TRBV28	TGTGCCAGCAATCGAGAGGAGGCTACTTACAATGAGCAGTTCTTC	CASNREEATYNEQFF
.	.	TRBJ2-7	TRBV7-9	TGTGCCAGCAGCTCAACAGGGACGAACTCCTACGAGCAGTACTTC	CASSSTGTNSYEQYF
.	few	TRBJ2-7	TRBV11-2	TGTGCCAGCAGCTTAGAACCCACCCAGAACAACTACGAGCAGTACTTC	CASSLEPTQNNYEQYF
.	.	TRBJ2-1	TRBV29-1	TGCAGCGCAGAGGCGGGGGCCACCAGCTCCTACAATGAGCAGTTCTTC	CSAEAGATSSYNEQFF
TRBD1	.	TRBJ1-6	TRBV5-1	TGCGCCAGCAGCTTTTCTCCCCCGGGACAGGGAAATTCACCCCTCCACTTT	CASSFSPPGQGNSPLHF
TRBD1	.	TRBJ2-7	TRBV5-6	TGTGCCAGCAGCGGCCCAGGGGGTAGCTACGAGCAGTACTTC	CASSGPGGSYEQYF
.	.	TRBJ1-2	TRBV9	TGTGCCAGCAGCCGGAGGGGTGGCTACACCTTC	CASSRRGGYTF
.	once	TRBJ2-7	TRBV2	TGTGCCACCCTAGACAGTATGTCCTACGAGCAGTACTTC	CATLDSMSYEQYF
.	few	TRBJ2-7	TRBV27	TGTGCCAGCAGCGATAGCCACGAGCAGTACTTC	CASSDSHEQYF
.	few	TRBJ2-7	TRBV5-1	TGCGCCAGCAGCTCCGGGACGGAATACGAGCAGTACTTC	CASSSGTEYEQYF
.	.	TRBJ2-5	TRBV9	TGTGCCAGCAGCGCGACTGTGGGGGAAAAGCAAGAGACCCAGTACTTC	CASSATVGEKQETQYF
.	.	TRBJ2-1	TRBV18	TGTGCCAGCTCCCCAAGTCACAATGAGCAGTTCTTC	CASSPSHNEQFF
TRBD1	.	TRBJ1-5	TRBV20-1	TGCAGTGCTAGAGACGCCGGGACAGGGGGATATCAGCCCCAGCATTTT	CSARDAGTGGYQPQHF
.	.	TRBJ2-3	TRBV6-5	TGTGCCAGCAGTTACTTAAGTCAGGGAGATACGCAGTATTTT	CASSYLSQGDTQYF
TRBD2	.	TRBJ2-5	TRBV6-5	TGTGCCAGCAGTTACTTTGGACTAGCCGGGGAGACCCAGTACTTC	CASSYFGLAGETQYF
.	.	TRBJ2-1	TRBV5-1	TGCGCCAGCAGCTTGTTGCTCCATCAGAGTCCGACCCACAATGAGCAGTTCTTC	CASSLLLHQSPTHNEQFF
.	.	TRBJ1-4	TRBV12-3/TRBV12-4	TGTGCCAGCAGTTTAGACTTCTATGAAAAACTGTTTTTT	CASSLDFYEKLFF
TRBD1	.	TRBJ1-5	TRBV12-3/TRBV12-4	TGTGCCAGCAGTTTCGGGGACAGGGCAAATCAGCCCCAGCATTTT	CASSFGDRANQPQHF
.	.	TRBJ2-5	TRBV5-1	TGCGCCAGCTCGCGGGACAGCTCTCAAGAGACCCAGTACTTC	CASSRDSSQETQYF